The text below deals with one T cell receptor beta chain. Its antigen is still unknown. Amplified TCR beta CDR3 regions derived from RNA transcripts. The TCR CDR3 was amplified in a first-round RT-PCR using the HTBI primer set. Each CDR3 protein is one row after TCRdb ran MiXCR on the multiplex PCR reads. The sample yields approximately 400,000 distinct CDR3 sequences, more than 20% seen once. The CDR3 has 17 residues. J was trimmed by 9 bases and V by 3 bases; bases with no gene match: 16. The germline gives CDR1 SGHRS, CDR2 YFSETQ. The data derive from a study of T cells in Graves' hyperthyroidism and ophthalmopathy. Whole-study results and caveats: The blood repertoire included most of the expanded thyroid clonotypes above 0.001.

The V and J genes are TRBV5-1 and TRBJ2-1, with TRBD2 matching over 9 bases. The receptor was derived from a man over 45 with Graves' hyperthyroidism. The sequenced material came from blood. This CDR3 is CASSSRGAGGYGGEQFF. DNA for the CDR3: TGCGCCAGCAGCTCCAGGGGTGCGGGAGGGTATGGTGGTGAGCAGTTCTTC.